This T cell receptor beta chain was sequenced during a study of tumor-infiltrating lymphocytes in primary liver carcinoma. Across the whole study: Ranging in age from 30 to 69 years, the patients were men and women. Study-wide findings and caveats: Tumor tissue displayed a significantly greater top-250-clone fraction than blood (p = 0.039).

In this sample, this clonotype turned up once. Antigen specificity is unknown. Its ends do not fully match the called genes, so a read error is possible. Germline V gene lookup returns CDR1 LGHNA and CDR2 YNFKEQ. The CDR3 sequence is 14 residues long. Extraction also yielded germline DNA, while blood RNA was obtained from unsorted whole blood. Patients were chronically HBV-infected and treatment-naive. They drew approximately 4.3 milliliters of peripheral blood before surgery. TCR beta cDNA came from around 500 ng total RNA, primed with a constant-region primer. Investigators got TCR beta libraries out of three nested multiplex PCR rounds, done with slightly modified ARM-PCR. TRBV1-TRBV30 forward primers and a C-beta reverse primer were used in the first two PCR rounds, which each ran for about 10 cycles. TCRdb independently ran MiXCR on the multiplex PCR reads; one entry per CDR3 protein. The table includes 300,000 to 350,000 distinct CDR3 sequences, 50% to 60% detected once.

This chain joins TRBV4-2 and TRBJ2-2; no firm D call. Sequencing input: peripheral blood. The receptor was isolated from a woman in her twenties or thirties with primary liver carcinoma and hepatitis B virus infection. CDR3 coding DNA: TGCGTCAGCAGCCAATTACCTTGTGCCGGGGAGCTGTTTTTT. This encodes CVSSQLPCAGELFF.